This is a list of T cell receptor beta chains from one sample in a study of T cell repertoires in cytomegalovirus infection. TCRdb analysed the reads with MiXCR anew, one entry per CDR3 protein. The data hold more than 400,000 distinct CDR3 sequences, with about a quarter observed a single time. Sequencing input: PBMCs. These receptors all come from a human donor in good health (CMV status not recorded). Some clones in this sample may be carry-over from other donors' samples. Each CDR3 is given with its conserved first and last residue. The D gene is left open where the match is weak. Size tells how often a clone was seen (once, few, many) or the class of an expanded clone, and some rows leave it out.

cdr3_nt: TGTGCCAGCAGCCCAATGGAAACCTCCGATACGCAGTATTTT
cdr3_aa: CASSPMETSDTQYF
d_call: NA
j_call: TRBJ2-3
v_call: TRBV7-2
clone_size: few

cdr3_nt: TGTGCCAGCAGCCCGGGGCTTCCCTACGAGCAGTACTTC
cdr3_aa: CASSPGLPYEQYF
d_call: NA
j_call: TRBJ2-7
v_call: TRBV7-9
clone_size: many

cdr3_nt: TGTGCCAGCAGTCCCGCCGGGACAGGGGGCTCCTATGGCTACACCTTC
cdr3_aa: CASSPAGTGGSYGYTF
d_call: TRBD1
j_call: TRBJ1-2
v_call: TRBV12-3/TRBV12-4
clone_size: NA

cdr3_nt: TGTGCCAGCAGTTACCGAGGCAGGGAAGAGACCCAGTACTTC
cdr3_aa: CASSYRGREETQYF
d_call: NA
j_call: TRBJ2-5
v_call: TRBV6-6
clone_size: few

cdr3_nt: TGCAGTGCTAGAGATACTAGGGAGGGCTACACCTTC
cdr3_aa: CSARDTREGYTF
d_call: NA
j_call: TRBJ1-2
v_call: TRBV20-1
clone_size: NA

cdr3_nt: TGTGCCAGCAGTTTACGTCCTAGCGGGAGGGCTTATGGGCAGTTCTTC
cdr3_aa: CASSLRPSGRAYGQFF
d_call: TRBD2
j_call: TRBJ2-1
v_call: TRBV28
clone_size: few

cdr3_nt: TGCGCCAGCAGCCAAGAGGGCGGACAGGGGATCACAAGAAATGGCTACACCTTC
cdr3_aa: CASSQEGGQGITRNGYTF
d_call: TRBD1
j_call: TRBJ1-2
v_call: TRBV4-3
clone_size: NA

cdr3_nt: TGTGCCAGCAGCCAACCAACTAGCGGGAGGGCCAATGAGCAGTTCTTC
cdr3_aa: CASSQPTSGRANEQFF
d_call: TRBD2
j_call: TRBJ2-1
v_call: TRBV11-3
clone_size: NA

cdr3_nt: TGTGCCAGCCCAAAGCTGTTGGATGGCTACACCTTC
cdr3_aa: CASPKLLDGYTF
d_call: NA
j_call: TRBJ1-2
v_call: TRBV7-3
clone_size: NA

cdr3_nt: TGTGCCAGCAGAACTAATCCGCCGGGGAACTATGGCTACACCTTC
cdr3_aa: CASRTNPPGNYGYTF
d_call: NA
j_call: TRBJ1-2
v_call: TRBV28
clone_size: NA

cdr3_nt: TGTGCCAGCAGCTTGAACGGGGGGGGCCGTCTCTACGAGCAGTACTTC
cdr3_aa: CASSLNGGGRLYEQYF
d_call: TRBD2
j_call: TRBJ2-7
v_call: TRBV7-3
clone_size: few

cdr3_nt: TGTGCCAGCAGCCCTCCTAGCGGGTTTAACACCGGGGAGCTGTTTTTT
cdr3_aa: CASSPPSGFNTGELFF
d_call: TRBD2
j_call: TRBJ2-2
v_call: TRBV7-6
clone_size: NA

cdr3_nt: TGTGCCAGCAGCCCTTGGAGAGCCCTGTCCCAAGAGACCCAGTACTTC
cdr3_aa: CASSPWRALSQETQYF
d_call: NA
j_call: TRBJ2-5
v_call: TRBV7-2
clone_size: many

cdr3_nt: TGTGCCAGCAGCTCCTCGGGACTAGTCTCCAATGAGCAGTTCTTC
cdr3_aa: CASSSSGLVSNEQFF
d_call: TRBD2
j_call: TRBJ2-1
v_call: TRBV7-2
clone_size: many

cdr3_nt: TGTGCCAGCAGTTCCCGGAGGGATACTGAAGCTTTCTTT
cdr3_aa: CASSSRRDTEAFF
d_call: NA
j_call: TRBJ1-1
v_call: TRBV12-3/TRBV12-4
clone_size: many

cdr3_nt: TGTGCCAGCAGCCGAGGGAATGAGAACTACGAGCAGTACTTC
cdr3_aa: CASSRGNENYEQYF
d_call: NA
j_call: TRBJ2-7
v_call: TRBV5-6
clone_size: once

cdr3_nt: TGTGCCAGCAGCTTACTTTCGACTCCCATGGAGCAGTTCTTC
cdr3_aa: CASSLLSTPMEQFF
d_call: NA
j_call: TRBJ2-1
v_call: TRBV7-6
clone_size: NA

cdr3_nt: TGTGCAGGGGGGACAAACACAGATACGCAGTATTTT
cdr3_aa: CAGGTNTDTQYF
d_call: NA
j_call: TRBJ2-3
v_call: TRBV11-2
clone_size: few

cdr3_nt: TGCAGTGCCCCTCAGAACACTGAAGCTTTCTTT
cdr3_aa: CSAPQNTEAFF
d_call: NA
j_call: TRBJ1-1
v_call: TRBV20-1
clone_size: NA

cdr3_nt: TGTGCCAGCAGTTTGCCCCAGGTAGCGGGAAATGAGCAGTTCTTC
cdr3_aa: CASSLPQVAGNEQFF
d_call: TRBD2
j_call: TRBJ2-1
v_call: TRBV28
clone_size: few

cdr3_nt: TGTGCCAGCAGCCGCCTAATTGACGGAACTGAAGCTTTCTTT
cdr3_aa: CASSRLIDGTEAFF
d_call: NA
j_call: TRBJ1-1
v_call: TRBV11-1
clone_size: NA

cdr3_nt: TGTGCCAGCAATCGGGACAGGGAAGCTTTCTTT
cdr3_aa: CASNRDREAFF
d_call: TRBD1
j_call: TRBJ1-1
v_call: TRBV6-2/TRBV6-3
clone_size: few

cdr3_nt: TGTGCCAGCAGCTCAGAACCCTCAGGGTCCGGGGAGCTGTTTTTT
cdr3_aa: CASSSEPSGSGELFF
d_call: NA
j_call: TRBJ2-2
v_call: TRBV7-2
clone_size: NA

cdr3_nt: TGTGCCAGCAGCCAAAGGGGGGGTGAAGCTTTCTTT
cdr3_aa: CASSQRGGEAFF
d_call: NA
j_call: TRBJ1-1
v_call: TRBV7-2
clone_size: many

cdr3_nt: TGTGCCAGTAGTATCGGGAGTAGGACCGGGGCGCTGTTTTTT
cdr3_aa: CASSIGSRTGALFF
d_call: NA
j_call: TRBJ2-2
v_call: TRBV19
clone_size: NA

cdr3_nt: TGTGCCAGCAGCCAAGACCGCGCAGGGGACACTGAAGCTTTCTTT
cdr3_aa: CASSQDRAGDTEAFF
d_call: NA
j_call: TRBJ1-1
v_call: TRBV11-2
clone_size: NA

cdr3_nt: TGTGCCAGCAGTTACTCGGGGGCACGGGGTGAAAAACTGTTTTTT
cdr3_aa: CASSYSGARGEKLFF
d_call: NA
j_call: TRBJ1-4
v_call: TRBV6-5
clone_size: NA

cdr3_nt: TGTGCCAGCAGTTATAACGGGGCTGGTCAGCCCCAGCATTTT
cdr3_aa: CASSYNGAGQPQHF
d_call: NA
j_call: TRBJ1-5
v_call: TRBV6-2/TRBV6-3
clone_size: few

cdr3_nt: TGTGCCAGCAGCTCCGACCCCTACAATGAGCAGTTCTTC
cdr3_aa: CASSSDPYNEQFF
d_call: NA
j_call: TRBJ2-1
v_call: TRBV6-2/TRBV6-3
clone_size: many

cdr3_nt: TGCAGCGTTGCGGGGGAGGGTATCTACAATGAGCAGTTCTTC
cdr3_aa: CSVAGEGIYNEQFF
d_call: TRBD2
j_call: TRBJ2-1
v_call: TRBV29-1
clone_size: NA

cdr3_nt: TGTGCCAGCAAAACAGGGGGCGCGGGATATGGCTACACCTTC
cdr3_aa: CASKTGGAGYGYTF
d_call: TRBD1
j_call: TRBJ1-2
v_call: TRBV6-5
clone_size: NA

cdr3_nt: TGTGCCACCAGCAGAGTAGACGGGGCATATTGGGCTTTCTTT
cdr3_aa: CATSRVDGAYWAFF
d_call: NA
j_call: TRBJ1-1
v_call: TRBV15
clone_size: NA

cdr3_nt: TGTGCCAGCAGTTTAGACAGTAGTTATAATTCACCCCTCCACTTT
cdr3_aa: CASSLDSSYNSPLHF
d_call: NA
j_call: TRBJ1-6
v_call: TRBV28
clone_size: many

cdr3_nt: TGTGCCAGCAGCCCTAGGACTTGGGGGAGCTCCTACAATGAGCAGTTCTTC
cdr3_aa: CASSPRTWGSSYNEQFF
d_call: NA
j_call: TRBJ2-1
v_call: TRBV7-9
clone_size: NA

cdr3_nt: TGTGCCAGCAGTTTAGGGCACAGCACAGATACGCAGTATTTT
cdr3_aa: CASSLGHSTDTQYF
d_call: NA
j_call: TRBJ2-3
v_call: TRBV12-3/TRBV12-4
clone_size: many

cdr3_nt: TGTGCCAGCAGCTTAAAGCCCGGGGGCGGTCCTGGCTACACCTTC
cdr3_aa: CASSLKPGGGPGYTF
d_call: NA
j_call: TRBJ1-2
v_call: TRBV7-2
clone_size: NA

cdr3_nt: TGTGCCAGCAGCCAAGGAACTGATAGGGAGCAGTTCTTC
cdr3_aa: CASSQGTDREQFF
d_call: NA
j_call: TRBJ2-1
v_call: TRBV3-1
clone_size: NA

cdr3_nt: TGTGCCAGCAGCGCGGTTATGGGCAGCTCGTCTGGGGCCAACGTCCTGACTTTC
cdr3_aa: CASSAVMGSSSGANVLTF
d_call: NA
j_call: TRBJ2-6
v_call: TRBV25-1
clone_size: NA

cdr3_nt: TGTGCCAGCAGTATGACAGGGATTGGCTACACCTTC
cdr3_aa: CASSMTGIGYTF
d_call: TRBD1
j_call: TRBJ1-2
v_call: TRBV28
clone_size: NA

cdr3_nt: TGTGCCAGCACCCAGGACGGAAACACCGGGGAGCTGTTTTTT
cdr3_aa: CASTQDGNTGELFF
d_call: NA
j_call: TRBJ2-2
v_call: TRBV2
clone_size: NA

cdr3_nt: TGTGCCAGCAGCGCCGGGACAGGGGTTACGCAGTATTTT
cdr3_aa: CASSAGTGVTQYF
d_call: TRBD1
j_call: TRBJ2-3
v_call: TRBV12-3/TRBV12-4
clone_size: few

cdr3_nt: TGCAGTGCTAGAAGGGACAGGAGCACAGATACGCAGTATTTT
cdr3_aa: CSARRDRSTDTQYF
d_call: TRBD1
j_call: TRBJ2-3
v_call: TRBV20-1
clone_size: NA

cdr3_nt: TGTGCCAGCAGCCGGACTAGCGGCTACTACAATGCGCAGTTCTTC
cdr3_aa: CASSRTSGYYNAQFF
d_call: TRBD2
j_call: TRBJ2-1
v_call: TRBV12-3/TRBV12-4
clone_size: NA

cdr3_nt: TGTGCCAGCAGTCTACGGGGGACCCCGTACGAGCAGTACTTC
cdr3_aa: CASSLRGTPYEQYF
d_call: NA
j_call: TRBJ2-7
v_call: TRBV27
clone_size: few

cdr3_nt: TGCGCCAGCAGACATACCTGGGACAGTACCTACGAGCAGTACTTC
cdr3_aa: CASRHTWDSTYEQYF
d_call: TRBD1
j_call: TRBJ2-7
v_call: TRBV5-1
clone_size: NA

cdr3_nt: TGTGCCAGCACCCCGGACAGGGGGGACACTGAAGCTTTCTTT
cdr3_aa: CASTPDRGDTEAFF
d_call: TRBD1
j_call: TRBJ1-1
v_call: TRBV7-9
clone_size: few

cdr3_nt: TGCGCCAGCAGCTTGGGGGACCGCCTATACACCGGGGAGCTGTTTTTT
cdr3_aa: CASSLGDRLYTGELFF
d_call: NA
j_call: TRBJ2-2
v_call: TRBV5-1
clone_size: once